This T cell receptor (beta chain) was documented in a study of blood T cells in healthy people across ages. V trimming: 0 bases; J trimming: 2 bases; junction bases outside the gene matches: 10. The CDR3 has 19 amino acids. Germline CDR1 reads MNHEY; CDR2 reads SVGAGI. Primed by a sample-barcoded 5' primer and a J-beta primer mix, a second PCR proceeded for 7 to 11 cycles. TCRdb ran MiXCR on the 5' RACE reads and lists one entry per CDR3 protein. Of 780,000 or so distinct CDR3 sequences in the sample, roughly three fifths were seen once. The clonotype originates from a man in his forties in good health. This rearrangement joins TRBV6-5 to TRBJ2-3; TRBD2 matches at 11 bases. The material sequenced was blood. The CDR3 DNA reads TGTGCCAGCAGTTACTCCACGCCTAGCGGGAGGACCTACACAGATACGCAGTATTTT. It is translated as CASSYSTPSGRTYTDTQYF.